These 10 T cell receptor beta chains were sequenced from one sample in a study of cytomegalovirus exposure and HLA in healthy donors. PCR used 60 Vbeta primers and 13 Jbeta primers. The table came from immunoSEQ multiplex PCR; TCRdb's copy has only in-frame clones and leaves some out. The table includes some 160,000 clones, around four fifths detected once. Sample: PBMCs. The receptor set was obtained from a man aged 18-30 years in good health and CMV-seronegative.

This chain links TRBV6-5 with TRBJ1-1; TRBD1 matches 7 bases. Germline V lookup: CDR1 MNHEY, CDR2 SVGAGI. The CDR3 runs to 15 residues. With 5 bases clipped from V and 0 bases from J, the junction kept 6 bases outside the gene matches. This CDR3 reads CASSTDRVMNTEAFF. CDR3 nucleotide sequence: TGTGCCAGCAGTACCGACAGGGTGATGAACACTGAAGCTTTCTTT.

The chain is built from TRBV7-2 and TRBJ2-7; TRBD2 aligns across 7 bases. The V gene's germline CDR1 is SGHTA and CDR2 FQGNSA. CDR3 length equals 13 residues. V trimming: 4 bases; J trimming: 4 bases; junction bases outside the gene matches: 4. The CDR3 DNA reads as TGTGCCAGCAGCTATAGCGGGCCGTACGAGCAGTACTTC. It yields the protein CASSYSGPYEQYF.

The CDR3 sequence: CASSSPQAGANVLTF. DNA for the CDR3: TGTGCCAGCAGTTCCCCACAGGCCGGGGCCAACGTCCTGACTTTC. V gene TRBV27 combines with J gene TRBJ2-6; TRBD1 is a possible D gene (5 bases). CDR1 and CDR2 (germline): MNHEY, SMNVEV (reference sequence). V lost 4 bases and J lost 4, with 11 bases in between. The CDR3 is 15 amino acids.

In DNA, the CDR3 is TGTGCCAGCAGACGTGACAGGGTTAGTGAAGCTTTCTTT. As protein: CASRRDRVSEAFF. The chain employs TRBV7-2 and TRBJ1-1; 7 positions agree with TRBD1. This CDR3 contains 13 residues. Germline V gene sequence: CDR1 SGHTA, CDR2 FQGNSA. With 6 bases clipped from V and 7 bases from J, the junction kept 8 bases outside the gene matches.

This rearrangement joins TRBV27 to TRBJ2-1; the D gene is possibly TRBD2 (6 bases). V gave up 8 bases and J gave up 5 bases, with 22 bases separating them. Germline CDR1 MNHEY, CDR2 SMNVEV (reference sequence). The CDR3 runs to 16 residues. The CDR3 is CASAPLGPGVNNEQFF. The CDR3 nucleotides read TGTGCCAGCGCGCCGCTTGGACCGGGGGTTAACAATGAGCAGTTCTTC.

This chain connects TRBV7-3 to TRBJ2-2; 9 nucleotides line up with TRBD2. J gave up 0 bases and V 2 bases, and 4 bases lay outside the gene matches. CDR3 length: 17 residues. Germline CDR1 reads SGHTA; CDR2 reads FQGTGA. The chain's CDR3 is CASSLGRGGPNTGELFF. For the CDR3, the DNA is TGTGCCAGCAGCTTAGGGCGGGGGGGGCCGAACACCGGGGAGCTGTTTTTT.

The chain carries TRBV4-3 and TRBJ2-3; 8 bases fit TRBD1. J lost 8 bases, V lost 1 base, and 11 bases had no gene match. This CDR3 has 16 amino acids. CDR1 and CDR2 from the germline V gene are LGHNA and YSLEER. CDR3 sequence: CASSQGRGRGLVTQYF. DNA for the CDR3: TGCGCCAGCAGCCAAGGGAGGGGCAGGGGGCTAGTTACGCAGTATTTT.

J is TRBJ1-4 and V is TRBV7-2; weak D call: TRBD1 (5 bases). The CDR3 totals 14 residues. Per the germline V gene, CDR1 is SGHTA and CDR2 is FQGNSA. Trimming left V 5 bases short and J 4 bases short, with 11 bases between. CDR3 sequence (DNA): TGTGCCAGCAGCCCGACAGACCGTAATGAAAAACTGTTTTTT. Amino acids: CASSPTDRNEKLFF. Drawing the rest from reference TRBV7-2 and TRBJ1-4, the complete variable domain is GAGVSQSPSNKVTEKGKDVELRCDPISGHTALYWYRQSLGQGLEFLIYFQGNSAPDKSGLPSDRFSAERTGGSVSTLTIQRTQQEDSAVYLCASSPTDRNEKLFFGSGTQLSVL.

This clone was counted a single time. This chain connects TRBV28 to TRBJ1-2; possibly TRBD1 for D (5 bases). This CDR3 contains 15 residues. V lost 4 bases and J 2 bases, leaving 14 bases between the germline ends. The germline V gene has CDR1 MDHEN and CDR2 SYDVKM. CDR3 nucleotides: TGTGCCAGCAGTTGGGGCGCTCATACAAACTATGGCTACACCTTC. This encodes CASSWGAHTNYGYTF.

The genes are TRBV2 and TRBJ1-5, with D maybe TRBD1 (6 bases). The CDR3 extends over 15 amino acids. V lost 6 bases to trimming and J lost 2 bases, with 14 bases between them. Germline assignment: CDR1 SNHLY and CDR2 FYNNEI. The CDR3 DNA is TGTGCCAGCAGCCTCGGACAGATTGGCAATCAGCCCCAGCATTTT. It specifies CASSLGQIGNQPQHF.